This T cell receptor (beta chain) was identified during a study of blood T cell repertoires in COVID-19. Whole-study context: Samples came from the United States, Italy and Spain, spanning acute and convalescent COVID-19. Sources were T cells, B-cell-depleted T cells, or PBMCs; the material itself was cDNA or gDNA.

Original analysis: Nucleated cell number was recorded as an estimate derived from reference gene primer amplification. Only in-frame clones appear in the TCRdb table, and some are missing; sequencing was by immunoSEQ multiplex PCR. Clone size and the V and J calls come from that table; the DNA yielded D and trimming. In the table there are 120,000 or so clones, about 78% of which are singletons. CDR1 and CDR2 (germline): SGHDT, YYEEEE. Trimming stripped 2 bases from V and 5 bases from J, with 13 bases between. CDR3 size: 14 residues. This clone was found once. The source material was peripheral blood. The chain employs TRBV5-6 and TRBJ1-2; D is unresolved. The clonotype originates from a man between 65 and 79 years old with acute or convalescent COVID-19. The CDR3 DNA reads as TGTGCCAGCAGCTTCCCCGGGGAAGCATATGGCTACACCTTC. Amino acid sequence: CASSFPGEAYGYTF. Using reference TRBV5-6 and TRBJ1-2 for the parts outside the CDR3, the full variable domain is DAGVTQSPTHLIKTRGQQVTLRCSPKSGHDTVSWYQQALGQGPQFIFQYYEEEERQRGNFPDRFSGHQFPNYSSELNVNALLLGDSALYLCASSFPGEAYGYTFGSGTRLTVV.